The entry below describes one T cell receptor beta chain. What it binds is unknown. The patients had surgically resected primary melanoma at risk of metastatic recurrence. This sample is drawn from a study of primary melanoma T cells and metastatic recurrence. Study information: These T2 to T4 primary melanomas had thickness greater than 1 mm.

Assay used: immunoSEQ multiplex PCR; TCRdb lists only in-frame clones, some missing. The table has just under 150 clones, around 78% seen once. Whole-study findings and limits: Reportedly, T-cell fraction predicted progression-free survival beyond thickness, ulceration, mitoses, age. A T-cell-mediated antitumor response in primary melanoma was only suggested.

Germline V CDR1 and CDR2: MNHGY, SAAAGT. The length of the CDR3 is 14 residues. The germline V and J ends were trimmed by 4 bases and 7 bases, with 14 bases remaining between them. V and J are TRBV6-8 and TRBJ2-1, with D possibly matching TRBD2 (5 bases). The origin of this receptor is a human donor with melanoma. The specimen was melanoma tumor tissue. The CDR3 loop is CASSSPGLLNEQFF. The CDR3 nucleotides are TGTGCCAGCAGTTCCCCGGGATTACTAAATGAGCAGTTCTTC.